This T cell receptor beta chain was identified during a study of T cell responses to AZD1222 COVID-19 vaccine. Second-dose intervals of approximately 4 or approximately 12 weeks were pooled. In the case of this clone: The target antigen is unknown.

TCRdb's table, derived via immunoSEQ multiplex PCR, lists solely in-frame clones and lacks some. The table records about 180,000 clones, roughly 94% of them present only once. Trimming cost V 3 bases and J 5 bases; bases outside gene matches: 7. Germline V lookup: CDR1 SNHLY, CDR2 FYNNEI. CDR3 length equals 16 residues. Study-wide results and limits: Spike-spanning, vaccine-associated CD4 TCRs were dominant at 160-218 and 743-854. The donor cohort was predominantly white British with a female majority, and clonal diversity may have been underestimated.

This clonotype was obtained from an adult who received the AZD1222 COVID-19 vaccine. This specimen was peripheral blood, taken 28 days after the second AZD1222 dose. The chain joins TRBV2 to TRBJ2-2; 9 bases align to TRBD1. The CDR3 nucleotides are TGTGCCAGCAGTGATCAGGGACAGGGTTTTACCGGGGAGCTGTTTTTT. Amino acids: CASSDQGQGFTGELFF.